This is a list of T cell receptor beta chains from one sample in a study of tumor-infiltrating lymphocytes in primary liver carcinoma. TCRdb re-derived calls from the multiplex PCR reads in MiXCR, one entry per CDR3 protein. This sample has about 19,000 distinct CDR3 sequences, with 60% to 85% found just once. Sequenced: liver tumor tissue from sampling region 4. The receptors derive from a woman younger than 45 with primary liver carcinoma and hepatitis B virus infection. Both conserved end residues are part of each CDR3. D genes are given only for firm matches. Rows give clone size only sometimes, using once, few, many, or a class for an expanded clone.

>TRBJ2-1|-|-|TRBV4-1
CASSQGSGALGQFF
TGCGCCAGCAGCCAAGGATCGGGGGCCTTGGGACAGTTCTTC
>TRBJ2-1|few|TRBD2|TRBV29-1
CSTAGLAGYNEEFF
TGTAGCACCGCCGGGCTAGCGGGCTACAATGAGGAGTTCTTC
>TRBJ2-1|-|-|TRBV29-1
CSVEDRRSEQFF
TGCAGCGTCGAGGACCGGCGGAGTGAGCAATTCTTC
>TRBJ2-3|-|-|TRBV6-5
CVCSYSYGGTDTQYF
TGTGTCTGCAGTTACTCCTACGGCGGCACAGATACGCAGTATTTT
>TRBJ1-1|-|TRBD1|TRBV29-1
CSVAGQGFSEAFF
TGCAGCGTTGCGGGACAGGGTTTTTCTGAAGCTTTCTTT
>TRBJ1-1|-|-|TRBV13
CVSRTRGANTEAFF
TGTGTCAGCAGGACAAGGGGTGCTAACACTGAAGCTTTCTTT
>TRBJ2-7|-|-|TRBV2
CASSDLPGTYEQYF
TGTGCCAGCAGTGATCTGCCAGGAACCTACGAGCAGTACTTC
>TRBJ2-1|-|-|TRBV12-3/TRBV12-4
CASSLSLSEQFF
TGTGCCAGCAGTTTGTCGTTAAGCGAGCAGTTCTTC
>TRBJ2-2|-|-|TRBV4-1
CAGSQGGAPNSGELFF
TGCGCCGGCAGTCAAGGGGGGGCTCCGAACAGCGGGGAGCTGTTCTTT
>TRBJ1-1|-|-|TRBV11-1
CASSFEQRYTETFF
TGTGCCAGCAGCTTCGAGCAGCGCTACACTGAAACTTTCTTT
>TRBJ1-4|-|-|TRBV11-2
CARSPWGGRLIF
TGTGCCAGGAGCCCCTGGGGGGGAAGACTGATTTTT
>TRBJ1-5|-|-|TRBV12-3/TRBV12-4
CASSADGHNQPQHF
TGTGCCAGCAGTGCTGACGGGCACAATCAGCCCCAGCATTTT
>TRBJ2-2|-|-|TRBV11-1
CASNRVMAGVSWGLFF
TGTGCCAGCAACAGGGTTATGGCGGGAGTGTCCTGGGGGCTGTTTTTT
>TRBJ2-3|many|TRBD2|TRBV29-1
CNVEVDSGTDTQYF
TGCAACGTTGAAGTGGATAGCGGGACAGATACGCAGTATTTT
>TRBJ2-1|many|TRBD2|TRBV7-9
CATTSASSYNEQFF
TGTGCCACCACTAGCGCAAGCTCCTACAATGAGCAGTTCTTC
>TRBJ2-1|medium-sized|-|TRBV28
CASSSPLGTSSYNEQFF
TGTGCCAGCAGTTCACCGTTGGGGACCAGCTCCTACAATGAGCAGTTCTTC
>TRBJ2-2|-|-|TRBV6-1
CASSESLPECAANTGELFF
TGTGCCAGCAGTGAAAGCCTTCCCGAGTGCGCCGCTAACACCGGGGAGCTGTTTTTT
>TRBJ2-1|once|TRBD2|TRBV29-1
CSVEGSRSGRASGEQFF
TGCAGCGTTGAAGGGTCGCGAAGCGGGAGGGCCAGCGGTGAGCAGTTCTTC
>TRBJ2-3|-|-|TRBV11-2
CISRLPGQSTDTQYF
TGTATCAGCAGACTACCTGGACAGTCCACAGATACGCAGTATTTT
>TRBJ1-1|-|-|TRBV12-3/TRBV12-4
CASTLRGNVNTEAFF
TGTGCCAGCACTCTGAGGGGGAATGTGAACACTGAGGCTTTCTTT
>TRBJ2-5|-|-|TRBV10-3
CAISESAAWQETQYF
TGTGCCATCAGTGAGTCGGCTGCCTGGCAAGAGACCCAGTATTTC
>TRBJ2-7|-|TRBD1|TRBV29-1
CNVRQGKFYEQYF
TGCAACGTAAGACAGGGGAAATTTTACGAGCAGTACTTC
>TRBJ2-5|-|TRBD2|TRBV4-1
CARNHGGGRTETQYF
TGCGCCAGGAATCACGGCGGGGGTAGGACAGAGACCCAGTACTTC
>TRBJ2-3|-|-|TRBV12-3/TRBV12-4
CASGAPPPSTDTQYF
TGTGCCAGCGGTGCTCCCCCTCCTAGCACAGATACGCAGTATTTT
>TRBJ1-1|-|-|TRBV5-1
CASRTVGYTEAFF
TGCGCCAGCAGGACCGTGGGTTACACTGAAGCTTTCTTT
>TRBJ2-7|few|-|TRBV11-2
CANSSYPGPYVYEQYF
TGTGCCAACAGCTCGTATCCAGGTCCCTACGTCTACGAGCAGTACTTC
>TRBJ2-1|-|-|TRBV4-3
CAGIQDAGSSHNEQFF
TGCGCCGGCATCCAAGATGCGGGAAGCTCCCACAATGAGCAGTTCTTC
>TRBJ2-3|-|-|TRBV4-3
CASSQSFWQGDPDDTQYF
TGCGCCAGCAGCCAGTCGTTCTGGCAGGGTGATCCCGATGATACCCAGTATTTT
>TRBJ2-2|-|TRBD1|TRBV28
CASSQGQVDTGELFF
TGTGCCAGCAGTCAGGGACAGGTGGACACCGGGGAGCTGTTTTTT
>TRBJ2-3|-|-|TRBV11-2
CASSRTRREGEIRSIF
-
>TRBJ2-2|-|-|TRBV5-6
CASGLTPRVTGELLF
TGTGCCAGCGGCTTGACACCCAGAGTCACCGGAGAGCTGCTTTTT
>TRBJ1-2|-|-|TRBV11-2
CASTQGGGGGGYTF
TGTGCCAGCACCCAGGGCGGGGGGGGTGGAGGCTACACCTTC
>TRBJ2-2|-|-|TRBV4-1
CASSLTKKCTSSTGELFF
TGCGCCAGCAGCCTGACTAAGAAATGTACGTCGAGCACCGGGGAGCTGTTTTTT
>TRBJ1-1|-|-|TRBV12-3/TRBV12-4
CASSLNSLTEAFF
TGTGCCAGCAGTTTAAATTCTCTCACTGAAGCTTTCTTT
>TRBJ2-2|-|-|TRBV6-1
CASSETLPGGEANTGELLF
TGTGCCAGCAGTGAAACCCTTCCCGGGGGCGAAGCGAACACCGGGGAGCTGTTGTTT
>TRBJ2-1|once|-|TRBV24-1
CTTSDVNGNEQFF
TGTACTACCAGTGACGTTAATGGCAATGAGCAGTTCTTC
>TRBJ1-3|-|-|TRBV11-2
CAGSLYRETGNAIYF
TGTGCTGGCAGCTTATACAGGGAGACTGGAAACGCCATATATTTT
>TRBJ2-1|-|TRBD2|TRBV29-1
CSVMVWEGRTFF
TGCAGCGTCATGGTGTGGGAGGGCCGAACCTTCTTC
>TRBJ2-5|-|TRBD1|TRBV6-5
CASSTDRGLILYF
TGTGCCAGCAGTACCGACAGGGGGCTGATCCTGTATTTC
>TRBJ1-4|-|-|TRBV11-2
CDSSPWVGKLFF
TGTGACAGCAGCCCCTGGGTGGGAAAACTTTTTTTT
>TRBJ2-7|-|-|TRBV4-3
CASRQEFSRAGDYEQYF
TGCGCCAGCAGACAAGAGTTTTCTAGAGCAGGGGACTACGAGCAGTACTTC